This TCR beta chain appears in the sequencing data of a study of cytomegalovirus exposure and HLA in healthy donors. Study results and caveats: Overall, approximately 150 TCR beta chains were annotated as cytomegalovirus-associated. Relative to the approximately 700-donor mean, N-insertions were reportedly fewer in an Asian-associated ancestry cluster in a later analysis. Prediction of most subjects' HLA-A and HLA-B alleles by TCR beta sequences was reportedly accurate. TCR beta chain V- and J-gene trimming was linked, in a later analysis, to a missense variant in DCLRE1C.

This clone has more than one count but fewer than ten. As yet, its antigen is unknown. Both 60 Vbeta primers and 13 Jbeta primers went into the PCR. Measured with immunoSEQ multiplex PCR; TCRdb has only the in-frame clones, and not every one. The sample includes more than 95,000 clones, around two thirds of them seen just once. This TCR was recovered from a woman in her thirties or forties in good health and CMV-seropositive. Sequenced input: PBMCs.

CDR3 residues: CASSQRVDTEAFF. The CDR3 coding sequence is TGTGCCAGCAGCCAACGGGTGGATACTGAAGCTTTCTTT. The chain employs TRBV16 and TRBJ1-1, with D hard to call. The CDR3 loop spans 13 amino acids. V was shortened by 2 bases and J by 5 bases, with 9 bases between the two germline ends. Per germline, CDR1 KGHSY and CDR2 FQNENV.